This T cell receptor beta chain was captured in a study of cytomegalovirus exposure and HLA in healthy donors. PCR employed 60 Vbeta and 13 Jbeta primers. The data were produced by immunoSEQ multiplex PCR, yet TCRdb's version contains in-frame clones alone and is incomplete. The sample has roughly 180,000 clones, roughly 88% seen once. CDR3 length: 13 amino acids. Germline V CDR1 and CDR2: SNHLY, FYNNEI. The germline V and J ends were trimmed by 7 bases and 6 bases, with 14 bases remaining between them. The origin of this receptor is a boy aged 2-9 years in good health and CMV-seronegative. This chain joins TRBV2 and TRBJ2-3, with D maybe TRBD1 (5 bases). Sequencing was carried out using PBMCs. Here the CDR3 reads CASNHRPFDTQYF. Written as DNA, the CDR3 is TGTGCCAGCAACCACAGGCCTTTCGATACGCAGTATTTT.